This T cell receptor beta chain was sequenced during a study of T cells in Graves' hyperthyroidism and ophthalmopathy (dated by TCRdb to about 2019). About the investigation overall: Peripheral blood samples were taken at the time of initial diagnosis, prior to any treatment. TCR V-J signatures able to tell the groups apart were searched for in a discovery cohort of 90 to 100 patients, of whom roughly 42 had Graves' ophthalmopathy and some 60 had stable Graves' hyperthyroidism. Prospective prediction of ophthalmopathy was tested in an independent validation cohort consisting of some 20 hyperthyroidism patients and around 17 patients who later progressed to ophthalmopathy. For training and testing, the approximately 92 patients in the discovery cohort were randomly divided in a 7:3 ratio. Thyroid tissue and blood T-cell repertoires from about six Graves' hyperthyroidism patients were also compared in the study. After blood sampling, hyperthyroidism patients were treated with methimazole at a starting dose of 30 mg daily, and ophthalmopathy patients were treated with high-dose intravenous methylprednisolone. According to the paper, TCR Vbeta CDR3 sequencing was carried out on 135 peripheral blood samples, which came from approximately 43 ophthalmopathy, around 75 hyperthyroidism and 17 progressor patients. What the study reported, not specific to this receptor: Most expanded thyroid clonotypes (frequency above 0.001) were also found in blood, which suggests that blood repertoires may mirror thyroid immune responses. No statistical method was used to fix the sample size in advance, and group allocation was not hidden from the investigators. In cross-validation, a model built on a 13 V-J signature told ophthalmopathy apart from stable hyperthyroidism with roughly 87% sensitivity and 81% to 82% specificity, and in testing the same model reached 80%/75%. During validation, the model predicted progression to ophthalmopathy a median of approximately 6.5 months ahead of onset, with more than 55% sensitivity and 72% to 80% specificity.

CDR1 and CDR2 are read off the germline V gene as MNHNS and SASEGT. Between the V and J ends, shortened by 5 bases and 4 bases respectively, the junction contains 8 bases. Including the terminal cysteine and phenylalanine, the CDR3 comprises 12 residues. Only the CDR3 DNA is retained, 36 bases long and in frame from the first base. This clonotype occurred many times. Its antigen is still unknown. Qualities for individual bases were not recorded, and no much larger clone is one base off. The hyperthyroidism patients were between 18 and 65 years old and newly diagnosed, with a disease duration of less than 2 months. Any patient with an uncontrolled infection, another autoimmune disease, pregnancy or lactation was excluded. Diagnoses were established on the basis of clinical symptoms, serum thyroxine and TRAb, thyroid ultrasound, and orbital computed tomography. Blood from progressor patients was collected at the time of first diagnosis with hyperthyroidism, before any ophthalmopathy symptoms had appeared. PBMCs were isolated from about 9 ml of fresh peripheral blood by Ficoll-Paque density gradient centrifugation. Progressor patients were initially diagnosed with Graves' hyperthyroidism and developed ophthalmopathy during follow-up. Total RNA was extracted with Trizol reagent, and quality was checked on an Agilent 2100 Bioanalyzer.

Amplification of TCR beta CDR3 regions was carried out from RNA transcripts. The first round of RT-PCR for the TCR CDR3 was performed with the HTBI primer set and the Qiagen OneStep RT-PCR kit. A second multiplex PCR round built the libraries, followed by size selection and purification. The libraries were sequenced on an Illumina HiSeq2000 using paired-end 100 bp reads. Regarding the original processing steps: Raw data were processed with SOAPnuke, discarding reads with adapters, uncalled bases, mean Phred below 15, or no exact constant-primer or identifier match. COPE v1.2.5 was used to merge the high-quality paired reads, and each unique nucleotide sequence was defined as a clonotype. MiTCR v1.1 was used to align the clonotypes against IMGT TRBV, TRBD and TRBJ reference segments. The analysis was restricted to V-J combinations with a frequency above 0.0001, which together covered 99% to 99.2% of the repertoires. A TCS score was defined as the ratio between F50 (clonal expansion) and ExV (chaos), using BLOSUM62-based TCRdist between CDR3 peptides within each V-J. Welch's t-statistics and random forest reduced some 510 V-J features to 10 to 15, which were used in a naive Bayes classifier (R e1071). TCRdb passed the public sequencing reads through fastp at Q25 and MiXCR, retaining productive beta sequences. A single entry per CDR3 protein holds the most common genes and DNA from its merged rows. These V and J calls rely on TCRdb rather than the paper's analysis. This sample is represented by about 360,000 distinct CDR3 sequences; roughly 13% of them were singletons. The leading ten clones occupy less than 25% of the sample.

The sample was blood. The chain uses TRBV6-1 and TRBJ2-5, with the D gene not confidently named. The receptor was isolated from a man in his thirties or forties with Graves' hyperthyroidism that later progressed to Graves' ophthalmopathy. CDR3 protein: CASSYQRETQYF. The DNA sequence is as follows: TGTGCCAGCAGTTACCAGCGAGAGACCCAGTACTTC.